The T cell receptor beta chain under discussion was sequenced for a study of T cell clonotyping in hematopoietic cell transplantation. Study summary: Recipients' pretransplant samples followed cytoreduction.

The data were produced by immunoSEQ multiplex PCR, yet TCRdb's version contains in-frame clones alone and is incomplete. The repertoire includes 16,000 or so clones, 85% to 95% of them detected once, and 1.8% sits in the top ten. Time point defined: recipient sample about 28 days before transplant, after cytoreduction. The source was peripheral blood mononuclear cells, collected before stem cell transplant. This sequence originates from a man in his late teens or twenties with biphenotypic leukemia. Some clones in this sample may be carry-over from other donors' samples.

The CDR3 reads CASSSWGHANTGELFF. The CDR3, as DNA: TGCGCCAGCAGCTCTTGGGGGCACGCGAACACCGGGGAGCTGTTTTTT. This rearrangement joins TRBV5-1 to TRBJ2-2, with D possibly being TRBD1 (6 bases). Germline values: CDR1 SGHRS, CDR2 YFSETQ. The CDR3 totals 16 residues. The ends were cut back, 3 bases at V and 0 bases at J, with 12 bases in the middle.